Sequencing of this TCR beta chain was carried out in a study of blood T cell repertoires in COVID-19. Study at large: Researchers got acute and convalescent COVID-19 samples from the United States, Italy and Spain.

Germline V gives CDR1 SQVTM, CDR2 ANQGSEA. The CDR3 sequence is 14 residues long. V dropped 6 bases and J dropped 7; count of bases not matched to a gene: 11. In the original processing: The authors estimated nucleated cell counts from reference gene primer amplification. Method: immunoSEQ multiplex PCR; TCRdb's copy keeps in-frame clones and lacks some. For V, J and clone size, that table is used; D and trimming come from the DNA. The table shows about 150,000 clones, with approximately 86% occurring only once. Enrolled during active infection, Seattle patients were then followed longitudinally. The chain couples TRBV29-1 to TRBJ2-1; 8 nucleotides agree with TRBD2. The TCR was taken from an elderly woman with COVID-19, enrolled during active disease. The sample taken for sequencing was peripheral blood. The CDR3 region has the DNA TGCAGCGTACAGGCTAGCGGGTCCTGGAATGAGCAGTTCTTC. Amino acid sequence: CSVQASGSWNEQFF.